The 24 T cell receptor beta chains below all came from one sample that was sequenced in a study of control samples from healthy donors and cancer patients. Profiled with immunoSEQ multiplex PCR; TCRdb holds only in-frame clones, not every one. The table records about 72,000 clones, over 80% of them present only once. The sample was blood. The origin of the receptors is an older woman in good health.

The chain recombines TRBV28 with TRBJ1-5; TRBD1 aligns across 7 bases. CDR1 and CDR2 (germline): MDHEN, SYDVKM. The CDR3 spans 15 residues. V shed 7 bases, J shed 4 bases, and the junction held 10 bases outside the gene matches. The CDR3 loop reads CASTPRTGINQPQHF. CDR3 DNA: TGTGCCAGCACCCCTAGGACAGGAATTAATCAGCCCCAGCATTTT.

V and J are TRBV3-1 (or the pseudogene TRBV3-2) and TRBJ2-1; 9 bases map to TRBD2. The CDR3 covers 18 residues. Germline lookup yields CDR1 LGHDT and CDR2 YNNKEL (reference sequence). With V trimmed by 1 base and J by 6 bases, 13 bases remained unmatched. The CDR3 loop is CASSQAGEVAGVLNEQFF. The CDR3 nucleotides read TGTGCCAGCAGCCAAGCGGGGGAAGTAGCGGGAGTTCTCAATGAGCAGTTCTTC.

This clone has a single count. The chain carries TRBV27 and TRBJ1-1, with a weak D call TRBD1 (5 bases). This CDR3 has 15 residues. The germline V gene has CDR1 MNHEY and CDR2 SMNVEV (reference sequence). V was cut by 10 bases and J by 0 bases, with 18 bases left in between. CDR3 sequence (DNA): TGTGCCACCAGGGTTTCAGGGCCCCTGAACACTGAAGCTTTCTTT. It yields the protein CATRVSGPLNTEAFF.

The chain uses TRBV28 and TRBJ2-1; D is tentatively TRBD1 or TRBD2 (6 bases each). V lost 6 bases, J lost 6 bases, and 27 bases lay in between. Germline V CDR1 and CDR2: MDHEN, SYDVKM. This CDR3 contains 18 residues. The CDR3 nucleotides read TGTGCCAGCAGCCCCCAGGGGCGGGGCGGAGGCGCAGGCAATGAGCAGTTCTTC. It specifies CASSPQGRGGGAGNEQFF.

The V gene is TRBV6-2 or TRBV6-3, the J gene TRBJ1-5, with D tentatively TRBD1 (5 bases). The V and J ends lost 1 base and 7 bases respectively, with 11 bases between them. CDR3 length: 14 residues. The germline CDR1 and CDR2 sequences are MNHEY and SVGEGT. CDR3 sequence: CASSYFRVGQPQHF. CDR3 DNA: TGTGCCAGCAGTTACTTCAGGGTTGGCCAGCCCCAGCATTTT.

The V and J genes are TRBV29-1 and TRBJ2-1; 7 nucleotides match TRBD1. CDR3 length: 12 residues. With 7 bases clipped from V and 5 bases from J, the junction kept 5 bases outside the gene matches. Germline-derived CDR1 and CDR2 are SQVTM and ANQGSEA. Here the CDR3 DNA reads TGCAGCGACAGGGGATTTAACAATGAGCAGTTCTTC. This sequence encodes CSDRGFNNEQFF.

The rearrangement joins TRBV6-6 to TRBJ1-6; a possible D gene is TRBD1 (6 bases). This CDR3 region has 16 residues. Germline lookup yields CDR1 MNHNY and CDR2 SVGAGI (reference sequence). The V and J ends lost 6 bases and 9 bases respectively, with 21 bases between them. This chain's CDR3 is CASRSMGAAGVSPLHF. CDR3 nucleotide sequence: TGTGCCAGCAGGAGTATGGGGGCAGCGGGGGTTTCACCCCTCCACTTT.

V is TRBV28 and J is TRBJ2-1; possible D gene TRBD2, 6 bases. V was clipped by 6 bases and J by 6 bases, with 9 bases between them. The length of the CDR3 is 12 residues. Germline CDR1 is MDHEN and CDR2 is SYDVKM. The CDR3, as DNA: TGTGCCAGCAGCCCCGGGGGCAATGAGCAGTTCTTC. The encoded protein is CASSPGGNEQFF.

This sequence joins TRBV28 and TRBJ2-4; tentatively, D is TRBD2 (5 bases). Germline-derived CDR1 and CDR2 are MDHEN and SYDVKM. The CDR3 spans 15 residues. The V end was cut by 3 bases, the J end by 0 bases, with 9 bases between. In DNA, the CDR3 is TGTGCCAGCAGTTTTACAGCGGTAGCCAAAAACATTCAGTACTTC. Translation gives CASSFTAVAKNIQYF.

This clone showed up just once. The genes are TRBV4-3 and TRBJ1-1; D is undetermined. The germline CDR1 and CDR2 sequences are LGHNA and YSLEER. This CDR3 has 14 residues. V lost 4 bases and J lost 8, with 17 bases in between. The CDR3, as DNA: TGCGCCAGCAGCCTTTCCCAGGCCCCGAGGGAAGCTTTCTTT. Encoded protein: CASSLSQAPREAFF.

This chain links TRBV5-1 with TRBJ2-1; 9 bases map to TRBD2. The length of the CDR3 is 16 residues. CDR1 and CDR2 (germline): SGHRS, YFSETQ. With V trimmed by 4 bases and J by 3 bases, 8 bases remained unmatched. DNA of the CDR3: TGCGCCAGCAGCCCGTTAGCGGGAGTGGGCTACAATGAGCAGTTCTTC. Translation: CASSPLAGVGYNEQFF. Based on the CDR3 plus reference TRBV5-1 and TRBJ2-1, the full variable domain is KAGVTQTPRYLIKTRGQQVTLSCSPISGHRSVSWYQQTPGQGLQFLFEYFSETQRNKGNFPGRFSGRQFSNSRSEMNVSTLELGDSALYLCASSPLAGVGYNEQFFGPGTRLTVL.

This chain links TRBV5-1 with TRBJ2-7; 11 bases map to TRBD1. CDR1 is SGHRS, CDR2 YFSETQ, per germline. This CDR3 comprises 14 residues. The ends lost 4 bases at V and 4 bases at J; junction bases unmatched: 4. The CDR3 sequence: CASSRTGGGYEQYF. In DNA, the CDR3 is TGCGCCAGCAGCAGGACAGGGGGCGGGTACGAGCAGTACTTC.

The V gene is TRBV21-1, the J gene TRBJ1-5; no check of the table's D call, TRBD1, against the DNA was made. TRBV21-1 represents a pseudogene. The CDR3 runs 16 residues. The CDR3 nucleotides are TGTGCCACCACGACGGCCATAACAGGGGATAATCAGCCCCAGCATTTT. Its protein product is CATTTAITGDNQPQHF.

The chain employs TRBV10-2 and TRBJ2-1; TRBD2 is a possible D gene (5 bases). V lost 3 bases, J lost 1 base, and 7 bases lay in between. The CDR3 contains 14 residues. Germline assignment: CDR1 WSHSY and CDR2 SAAADI. CDR3 nucleotide sequence: TGCGCCAGCAGTGAAAGCGGATCCTACAATGAGCAGTTCTTC. It translates to CASSESGSYNEQFF.

V gene TRBV6-1 combines with J gene TRBJ2-7, with D possibly TRBD1 on 5 matching bases. The germline CDR1 and CDR2 sequences are MNHNS and SASEGT. This CDR3 is built from 17 residues. Trimming took off 1 base at V and 2 bases at J, with 18 bases between the two ends. Here the CDR3 DNA reads TGTGCCAGCAGTGAAGTAGGGGCAGGGAAATATACCTACGAGCAGTACTTC. The encoded protein is CASSEVGAGKYTYEQYF.

The rearrangement links TRBV19 to TRBJ2-5; D gene unclear. The ends were cut back, 5 bases at V and 5 bases at J, with 21 bases in the middle. This CDR3 has 16 residues. Germline CDR1 LNHDA, CDR2 SQIVND (reference sequence). The CDR3 spells CASSASRVQRLETQYF. CDR3 bases: TGTGCCAGTAGTGCTAGTCGAGTACAGAGGTTGGAGACCCAGTACTTC.

This clone occurred once. The rearrangement joins TRBV6-6 to TRBJ2-2, with TRBD1 matching over 10 bases. The CDR3 totals 16 residues. Germline V gene sequence: CDR1 MNHNY, CDR2 SVGAGI (reference sequence). The V gene end was trimmed by 6 bases and the J gene end by 6 bases; junction bases not matched to a gene: 10. CDR3: CASRSPGTGVAGELFF. The CDR3 DNA reads as TGTGCCAGCAGGTCACCGGGGACAGGGGTGGCCGGGGAGCTGTTTTTT.

The V call is TRBV27, the J call TRBJ2-3; D uncertain. V was trimmed by 6 bases and J by 6 bases, leaving 13 bases between them. Germline values: CDR1 MNHEY, CDR2 SMNVEV (reference sequence). CDR3 size: 13 residues. CDR3 sequence reads: CASSSLPQDTQYF. The CDR3 nucleotides read TGTGCCAGCAGCTCATTACCTCAGGATACGCAGTATTTT.

The chain recombines TRBV19 with TRBJ1-5; D not resolved. The V end lost 6 bases, the J end lost 1 base, and 4 bases lay between the germline ends. CDR1 is LNHDA and CDR2 is SQIVND in the germline V gene (reference sequence). The CDR3 has 12 amino acids. The DNA of the CDR3 is TGTGCCAGTAGACAGAGCAATCAGCCCCAGCATTTT. Protein sequence: CASRQSNQPQHF.

The gene calls are TRBV4-1 and TRBJ2-4; possibly TRBD1 or TRBD2 for D (5 bases each). Deletions cut 3 bases from V and 0 bases from J, with 12 bases between. CDR3 length equals 16 residues. In germline, CDR1 is MGHRA, CDR2 YSYEKL. CDR3 residues: CASSQVGTGAKNIQYF. CDR3 nucleotide sequence: TGCGCCAGCAGCCAGGTTGGGACGGGAGCCAAAAACATTCAGTACTTC.

The V gene is TRBV7-9, the J gene TRBJ2-7, with 12 bases lining up with TRBD2. CDR1 SEHNR and CDR2 FQNEAQ come from the germline V gene (reference sequence). The CDR3 spans 15 residues. V was clipped by 5 bases and J by 3 bases; unmatched bases: 5. The CDR3 bases are TGTGCCAGCAGCGAACTAGCGGGAGGTAACTACGAGCAGTACTTC. Encoded protein: CASSELAGGNYEQYF.

The CDR3 nucleotides are TGTGCCAGCAGCGTAGATCCTAGCGGACATCAAGAGACCCAGTACTTC. Amino acid sequence: CASSVDPSGHQETQYF. The chain links TRBV9 to TRBJ2-5, with TRBD2 identical over 7 bases. J gave up 2 bases and V 0 bases, and 7 bases lay outside the gene matches. Germline loops: CDR1 SGDLS, CDR2 YYNGEE. The CDR3 consists of 16 residues.

The V call is TRBV30, the J call TRBJ2-2; D is undetermined. The CDR3 sequence is 13 residues long. The V end lost 4 bases, the J end lost 6 bases, and 12 bases lay between the germline ends. Germline V gene lookup returns CDR1 GTSNPN and CDR2 SVGIG (reference sequence). This CDR3 reads CAWIEAFAGELFF. CDR3 nucleotide sequence: TGTGCCTGGATCGAAGCTTTTGCCGGGGAGCTGTTTTTT.

The chain carries TRBV6-6 and TRBJ2-7, with a weak D call TRBD2 (5 bases). In germline, CDR1 is MNHNY, CDR2 SVGAGI (reference sequence). The germline V and J ends were trimmed by 6 bases and 0 bases, with 15 bases remaining between them. This CDR3 is built from 15 residues. The CDR3 here is CASRSIAPSSYEQYF. In DNA, the CDR3 is TGTGCCAGCAGAAGCATAGCGCCGAGCTCCTACGAGCAGTACTTC.